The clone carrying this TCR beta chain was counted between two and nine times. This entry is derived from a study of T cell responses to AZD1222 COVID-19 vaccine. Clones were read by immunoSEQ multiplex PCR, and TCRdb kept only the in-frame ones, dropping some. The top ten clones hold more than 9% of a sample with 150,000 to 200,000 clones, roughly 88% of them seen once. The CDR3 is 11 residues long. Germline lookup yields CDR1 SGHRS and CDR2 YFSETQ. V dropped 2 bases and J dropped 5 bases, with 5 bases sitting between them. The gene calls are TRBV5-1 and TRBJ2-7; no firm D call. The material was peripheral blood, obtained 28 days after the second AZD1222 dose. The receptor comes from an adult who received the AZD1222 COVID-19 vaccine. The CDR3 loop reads CASSFGDEQYF. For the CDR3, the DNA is TGCGCCAGCAGCTTCGGCGACGAGCAGTACTTC.